The 7 T cell receptor beta chains in this list originate from one sample, sequenced in a study of cytomegalovirus exposure and HLA in healthy donors (dated by TCRdb to the late 2010s). The library was prepared using the immunoSEQ multiplex PCR assay. A mixture of 60 forward primers for TCR Vbeta segments and 13 reverse primers for TCR Jbeta segments was used in the multiplex PCR. In its TCRdb copy, this immuneACCESS table keeps in-frame sequences only and misses some clones. Where compared with another copy, unresolved V genes explain less than half of these, and the others have no known cause. The sample includes 100,000 to 150,000 clones, with more than 65% observed a single time. Of the sample, 2.6% is held by the ten largest clones. The sample comprised PBMCs. These receptor sequences come from a woman in her sixties in good health and CMV-seropositive.

V usage is TRBV19 and J usage is TRBJ2-5; D possibly corresponds to TRBD1 (5 bases). CDR1 is LNHDA and CDR2 is SQIVND in the germline V gene (reference sequence). The germline V and J ends were trimmed by 2 bases and 2 bases, with 12 bases remaining between them. The CDR3 contains 15 residues. The CDR3 sequence: CASSIQGNFQETQYF. Written as DNA, the CDR3 is TGTGCCAGTAGTATACAGGGAAACTTTCAAGAGACCCAGTACTTC.

The rearrangement joins TRBV6-6 to TRBJ1-6; D gene ambiguous. V lost 7 bases and J lost 7, with 17 bases in between. This CDR3 comprises 15 residues. Germline V gene data show CDR1 as MNHNY and CDR2 as SVGAGI (reference sequence). In DNA, the CDR3 is TGTGCCAGCACCAAGAGGGTGGTGGTCAATTCACCCCTCCACTTT. The encoded protein is CASTKRVVVNSPLHF.

V usage is TRBV10-1 and J usage is TRBJ1-4, with D possibly TRBD1 on 5 matching bases. CDR1 and CDR2 from the germline V gene are WNHNN and SYGVQD (reference sequence). Trimming shortened V by 5 bases and J by 8 bases, and 15 bases separated the two germline ends. CDR3 length: 14 residues. The CDR3 reads CASSPGGLGEKLFF. DNA of the CDR3: TGCGCCAGCAGTCCGGGGGGTCTAGGAGAAAAACTGTTTTTT.

The chain carries TRBV6-5 and TRBJ2-5; D could derive from TRBD1 or TRBD2 (5 bases each). The J call may be in error: the DNA end matches TRBJ2-7 better. The germline V gene has CDR1 MNHEY and CDR2 SVGAGI. CDR3 length: 14 amino acids. CDR3: CASSSLMGAYEQYF. The CDR3 DNA reads TGTGCCAGCAGTTCCCTGATGGGGGCCTACGAGCAGTACTTC.

DNA for the CDR3: TGTGCCACCTCGGGGGAGACGGGTGAAAAACTGTTTTTT. Amino acid sequence: CATSGETGEKLFF. The chain joins TRBV2 to TRBJ1-4, with D perhaps matching TRBD1 (5 bases). This CDR3 is 13 amino acids long. Between the trimmed V and J ends, which lost 10 bases and 7 bases, there was a span of 16 bases. Germline V gene sequence: CDR1 SNHLY, CDR2 FYNNEI.

This clone has more than one count but fewer than ten. The chain carries TRBV27 and TRBJ2-7; 7 nucleotides agree with TRBD2. The CDR3 has 15 amino acids. After removal of 2 bases from V and 7 bases from J, the junction contained 11 bases not matched to a gene. CDR1 is MNHEY, CDR2 SMNVEV, per germline (reference sequence). This chain's CDR3 is CASSLGASGSVEQYF. The CDR3 DNA reads TGTGCCAGCAGTTTAGGGGCTAGCGGATCCGTGGAGCAGTACTTC.

The rearrangement uses TRBV7-9 and TRBJ2-7; D not resolved. The CDR3 length is 14 residues. Trimming left V 0 bases short and J 1 base short, with 7 bases between. Germline V CDR1 and CDR2: SEHNR, FQNEAQ (reference sequence). The DNA for the CDR3 is TGTGCCAGCAGCTTAGCGTACGGTTCCTACGAGCAGTACTTC. This codes for CASSLAYGSYEQYF. The whole variable domain, remainder taken from reference TRBV7-9 and TRBJ2-7, is DTGVSQNPRHKITKRGQNVTFRCDPISEHNRLYWYRQTLGQGPEFLTYFQNEAQLEKSRLLSDRFSAERPKGSFSTLEIQRTEQGDSAMYLCASSLAYGSYEQYFGPGTRLTVT.